These 26 T cell receptor beta chains came from one sample sequenced in a study of regulatory dendritic cells for organ transplantation. Measured with immunoSEQ multiplex PCR; TCRdb has only the in-frame clones, and not every one. This table has roughly 30,000 clones, roughly 84% appearing once. The sample consisted of naive CD8+ T cells from blood. Subset in this sample: CD45RA+ naive T cells. The receptors originated from a human donor in good health.

The chain employs TRBV5-6 and TRBJ2-7; a weak D match, TRBD1 (6 bases). V was pared by 3 bases and J by 5 bases, with 18 bases between. The CDR3 runs to 15 residues. Per the germline V gene, CDR1 is SGHDT and CDR2 is YYEEEE. DNA for the CDR3: TGTGCCAGCAGCTGGACGACAGGATATTTTCACGAGCAGTACTTC. It yields the protein CASSWTTGYFHEQYF.

The sample holds a few counts of this clone. The genes are TRBV2 and TRBJ1-6; the D gene is possibly TRBD1 (6 bases). Trimming removed 2 bases from V and 10 bases from J, with 12 bases in between. The CDR3 has 14 amino acids. The germline V gene encodes CDR1 SNHLY and CDR2 FYNNEI. The DNA of the CDR3 is TGTGCCAGCAGTGAAAGGGGGACGATATCACCCCTCCACTTT. Protein sequence: CASSERGTISPLHF.

V gene TRBV6-4 combines with J gene TRBJ2-2, with 7 bases aligning to TRBD1. V lost 6 bases, J lost 4 bases, and 8 bases stayed unmatched. The CDR3 contains 15 residues. The germline CDR1 and CDR2 sequences are MRHNA and SNTAGT. DNA of the CDR3: TGTGCCAGCAGCGCCGAGGGGGCCGGCACCGGGGAGCTGTTTTTT. Protein product: CASSAEGAGTGELFF.

The V call is TRBV7-9, the J call TRBJ2-7; 10 positions match TRBD2. CDR1 SEHNR and CDR2 FQNEAQ come from the germline V gene (reference sequence). V shed 5 bases, J shed 2 bases, and the junction held 6 bases outside the gene matches. This CDR3 comprises 15 residues. CDR3 DNA: TGTGCCAGCAGCCCAAGCGGGGGGGCCCCCTACGAGCAGTACTTC. Its translation: CASSPSGGAPYEQYF.

The chain combines TRBV6-1 with TRBJ2-1; possible D gene TRBD1, 8 bases. The CDR3 runs 13 residues. Between the trimmed V and J ends, which lost 6 bases and 10 bases, there was a span of 16 bases. Germline values: CDR1 MNHNS, CDR2 SASEGT. CDR3 loop: CASRSTGEGEQFF. In nucleotides, the CDR3 is TGTGCCAGCAGGTCGACAGGGGAGGGCGAGCAGTTCTTC.

This clone has only one observation. J is TRBJ2-1 and V is TRBV2, with 9 bases identical to TRBD2. Germline V gene lookup returns CDR1 SNHLY and CDR2 FYNNEI. Trimming at V came to 2 bases and at J to 9 bases, leaving 5 bases not matched to a gene. The CDR3 is 14 residues long. The CDR3 here is CASSERGTSSEQFF. The CDR3 DNA reads TGTGCCAGCAGTGAAAGGGGGACTAGCAGTGAGCAGTTCTTC.

This clone occurred a few times. The V gene is TRBV2, the J gene TRBJ2-7; a possible D gene is TRBD1 (6 bases). This CDR3 spans 15 amino acids. The V and J ends lost 8 bases and 0 bases respectively, with 17 bases between them. The V gene's germline CDR1 is SNHLY and CDR2 FYNNEI. This chain's CDR3 is CASQSRVGGSYEQYF. The CDR3 DNA reads TGTGCCAGCCAGTCTCGGGTAGGGGGCTCCTACGAGCAGTACTTC.

V and J are TRBV9 and TRBJ2-1; a possible D gene is TRBD1 (6 bases). Trimming took off 4 bases at V and 7 bases at J, with 15 bases between the two ends. CDR1 is SGDLS, CDR2 YYNGEE, per germline. The CDR3 is 14 amino acids. The CDR3 DNA sequence: TGTGCCAGCAGCCTCAGGGGCAGGGGAAATGAGCAGTTCTTC. Protein product: CASSLRGRGNEQFF.

Turning to this clone: Sequence at one end of the junction differs from germline and may be a read error. The chain joins TRBV13 to TRBJ1-2, with TRBD1 matching over 8 bases. This CDR3 has 14 residues. Germline V lookup: CDR1 PRHDT, CDR2 FYEKMQ (reference sequence). In DNA form, the CDR3 reads TGTGCCAGCAGCCTAGGGGGACAGGACTATGGCTACACCTTC. Translation gives CASSLGGQDYGYTF. Combining the CDR3 with reference TRBV13 and TRBJ1-2 gives the whole variable domain AAGVIQSPRHLIKEKRETATLKCYPIPRHDTVYWYQQGPGQDPQFLISFYEKMQSDKGSIPDRFSAQQFSDYHSELNMSSLELGDSALYFCASSLGGQDYGYTFGSGTRLTVV.

The rearrangement links TRBV5-6 to TRBJ1-1, with TRBD1 identical over 7 bases. The CDR3 extends over 14 amino acids. Germline assignment: CDR1 SGHDT and CDR2 YYEEEE. Unmatched junction bases numbered 7, after V lost 4 bases and J lost 4 bases. CDR3: CASSLDRKGTEAFF. The DNA of the CDR3 is TGTGCCAGCAGCCTGGACAGGAAGGGCACTGAAGCTTTCTTT.

The chain couples TRBV4-1 to TRBJ2-1, with 12 bases fitting TRBD1. J gave up 11 bases and V 0 bases, and 8 bases lay outside the gene matches. From germline, CDR1 is MGHRA and CDR2 YSYEKL. The CDR3 extends over 16 amino acids. CDR3 bases: TGCGCCAGCAGCCAAGAATTGGGGACAGGGGGCTTGAAGCAGTTCTTC. It is translated as CASSQELGTGGLKQFF.

The chain uses TRBV27 and TRBJ2-1; TRBD2 is a possible D gene (6 bases). Trimming pared 4 bases from V and 3 bases from J, leaving 22 bases between. From germline, CDR1 is MNHEY and CDR2 SMNVEV (reference sequence). The CDR3 length is 18 residues. CDR3 protein: CASSSLDGTQDGYNEQFF. CDR3 in DNA: TGTGCCAGCAGTTCTTTAGACGGGACTCAGGATGGCTACAATGAGCAGTTCTTC.

The count of this clone is one. The chain recombines TRBV4-2 with TRBJ2-7; TRBD1 agrees at 9 bases. The CDR3 contains 15 residues. After removal of 0 bases from V and 1 base from J, the junction contained 1 base not matched to a gene. The germline V gene has CDR1 LGHNA and CDR2 YNFKEQ. This CDR3 is CASSQETGGSYEQYF. Here the CDR3 DNA reads TGTGCCAGCAGCCAAGAGACAGGGGGTTCCTACGAGCAGTACTTC.

The chain recombines TRBV7-3 with TRBJ2-5; D is perhaps TRBD2 (6 bases). Trimming pared 5 bases from V and 2 bases from J, leaving 12 bases between. This CDR3 comprises 14 residues. The V gene's germline CDR1 is SGHTA and CDR2 FQGTGA. The CDR3 sequence is CASSPPGDQETQYF. CDR3 DNA: TGTGCCAGCAGCCCGCCGGGGGATCAAGAGACCCAGTACTTC.

The rearrangement uses TRBV4-1 and TRBJ1-2, with 8 bases that match TRBD1. After removal of 1 base from V and 3 bases from J, the junction contained 1 base not matched to a gene. The germline CDR1 and CDR2 sequences are MGHRA and YSYEKL. This CDR3 region has 14 residues. In DNA, the CDR3 is TGCGCCAGCAGCCAAGGGGGACAGGACTATGGCTACACCTTC. It translates to CASSQGGQDYGYTF.

This chain links TRBV4-1 with TRBJ2-7; the D gene is possibly TRBD2 (6 bases). The V end was cut by 4 bases, the J end by 2 bases, with 12 bases between. From germline, CDR1 is MGHRA and CDR2 YSYEKL. The CDR3 is 14 amino acids. The CDR3 loop reads CASSRGLRTYEQYF. In DNA form, the CDR3 reads TGCGCCAGCAGCCGGGGACTCCGGACCTACGAGCAGTACTTC.

The chain combines TRBV5-5 with TRBJ1-1; D is ambiguous. Germline V gene sequence: CDR1 SGHKS, CDR2 YYEKEE (reference sequence). Deletions cut 4 bases from V and 3 bases from J, with 19 bases between. CDR3 length: 16 residues. CDR3 amino acids: CASSLDVILGDTEAFF. CDR3 in DNA: TGTGCCAGCAGCCTTGACGTTATCCTCGGGGACACTGAAGCTTTCTTT.

V gene TRBV7-9 combines with J gene TRBJ2-7; D is undetermined. The CDR3 covers 14 residues. V was shortened by 3 bases and J by 0 bases, with 9 bases between the two germline ends. Per the germline V gene, CDR1 is SEHNR and CDR2 is FQNEAQ (reference sequence). The CDR3 DNA reads TGTGCCAGCAGCTTGAGTAGCACCTCCTACGAGCAGTACTTC. This codes for CASSLSSTSYEQYF.

The chain recombines TRBV7-6 with TRBJ1-5; 8 bases are a match to TRBD1. This CDR3 comprises 14 residues. V trimming: 5 bases; J trimming: 7 bases; junction bases outside the gene matches: 7. CDR1 is SGHVS, CDR2 FNYEAQ, per germline. CDR3 region: CASSLGQGYQPQHF. For the CDR3, the DNA is TGTGCCAGCAGCCTCGGACAGGGTTACCAGCCCCAGCATTTT.

This sequence joins TRBV5-1 and TRBJ2-5, with D hard to call. The CDR3 runs 14 residues. V lost 0 bases and J 2 bases, leaving 8 bases between the germline ends. CDR1 and CDR2 from the germline V gene are SGHRS and YFSETQ. This CDR3 reads CASSLARTQETQYF. The DNA for the CDR3 is TGCGCCAGCAGCTTGGCGCGTACTCAAGAGACCCAGTACTTC.

This chain connects TRBV5-8 to TRBJ1-5, with D possibly being TRBD1 (6 bases). The CDR3 is 14 residues long. V was cut by 3 bases and J by 5 bases, with 12 bases left in between. CDR1 and CDR2 from the germline V gene are SGHTS and YDEGEE. Here the CDR3 DNA reads TGTGCCAGCAGCTGGGGGCTGGTATATCAGCCCCAGCATTTT. It yields the protein CASSWGLVYQPQHF.

The chain is built from TRBV27 and TRBJ2-5; D is ambiguous. The CDR3 sequence is 14 residues long. V was cut by 4 bases and J by 4 bases, with 13 bases left in between. CDR1 and CDR2 (germline): MNHEY, SMNVEV (reference sequence). The CDR3 region has the DNA TGTGCCAGCAGTTCGCTATACTCAACAGAGACCCAGTACTTC. Its translation: CASSSLYSTETQYF.

In this sample, this clone turned up a few times. This chain links TRBV9 with TRBJ1-1; D gene ambiguous. V shed 3 bases and J shed 6 bases, with 15 bases lying between them. The CDR3 has 14 residues. Germline values: CDR1 SGDLS, CDR2 YYNGEE. The CDR3 here is CASSATTKRPEAFF. As DNA, the CDR3 is TGTGCCAGCAGCGCAACTACGAAGAGACCTGAAGCTTTCTTT.

The chain employs TRBV27 and TRBJ1-1; 7 nucleotides line up with TRBD1. The CDR3 length is 14 residues. V shed 4 bases and J 5 bases; nucleotides not matched to a gene: 7. Germline V CDR1 and CDR2: MNHEY, SMNVEV (reference sequence). CDR3 amino acids: CASSYRGGYTEAFF. In DNA, the CDR3 is TGTGCCAGCAGTTACAGGGGTGGCTATACTGAAGCTTTCTTT.

The V call is TRBV7-9, the J call TRBJ2-5; 10 nucleotides line up with TRBD1. This CDR3 region has 16 residues. CDR1 and CDR2 (germline): SEHNR, FQNEAQ (reference sequence). V lost 3 bases and J lost 3; bases outside the gene matches: 7. In DNA form, the CDR3 reads TGTGCCAGCAGCTTCCCCCCGGGACAGGGGAAAGAGACCCAGTACTTC. It yields the protein CASSFPPGQGKETQYF.

The chain uses TRBV7-9 and TRBJ1-2; 7 bases are a match to TRBD1. Trimming took 5 bases from V and 3 from J; bases not matched to a gene: 9. Germline-derived CDR1 and CDR2 are SEHNR and FQNEAQ (reference sequence). The CDR3 is 15 residues long. The CDR3 DNA reads TGTGCCAGCAGCCCGAGAGACAGGGTACACTATGGCTACACCTTC. Residues: CASSPRDRVHYGYTF.